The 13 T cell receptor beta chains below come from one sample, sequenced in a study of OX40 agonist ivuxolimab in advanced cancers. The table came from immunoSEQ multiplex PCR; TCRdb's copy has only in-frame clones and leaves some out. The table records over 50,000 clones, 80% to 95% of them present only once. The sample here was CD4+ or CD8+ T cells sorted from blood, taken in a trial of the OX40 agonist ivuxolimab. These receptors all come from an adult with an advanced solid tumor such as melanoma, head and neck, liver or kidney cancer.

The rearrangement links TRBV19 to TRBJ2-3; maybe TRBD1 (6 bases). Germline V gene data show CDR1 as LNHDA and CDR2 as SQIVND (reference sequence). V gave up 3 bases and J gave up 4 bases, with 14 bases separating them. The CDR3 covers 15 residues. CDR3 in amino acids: CASSIYGRGPDTQYF. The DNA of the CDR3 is TGTGCCAGTAGTATTTATGGCAGGGGTCCAGATACGCAGTATTTT. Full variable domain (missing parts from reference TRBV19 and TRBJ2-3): DGGITQSPKYLFRKEGQNVTLSCEQNLNHDAMYWYRQDPGQGLRLIYYSQIVNDFQKGDIAEGYSVSREKKESFPLTVTSAQKNPTAFYLCASSIYGRGPDTQYFGPGTRLTVL.

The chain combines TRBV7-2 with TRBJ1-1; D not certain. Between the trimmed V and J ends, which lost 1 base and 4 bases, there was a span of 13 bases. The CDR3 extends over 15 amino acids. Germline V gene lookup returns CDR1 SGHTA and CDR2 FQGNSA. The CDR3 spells CASSLEWTATTEAFF. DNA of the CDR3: TGTGCCAGCAGCTTAGAGTGGACCGCTACCACTGAAGCTTTCTTT.

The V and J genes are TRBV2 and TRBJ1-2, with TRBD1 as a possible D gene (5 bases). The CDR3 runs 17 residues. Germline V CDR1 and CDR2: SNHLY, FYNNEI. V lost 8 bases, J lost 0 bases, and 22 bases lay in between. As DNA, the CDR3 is TGTGCCAGCGTGGGATCGGGGGGTCCGCATGCTAACTATGGCTACACCTTC. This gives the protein CASVGSGGPHANYGYTF.

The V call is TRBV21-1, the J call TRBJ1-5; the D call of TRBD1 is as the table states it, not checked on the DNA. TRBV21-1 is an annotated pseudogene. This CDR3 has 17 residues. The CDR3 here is CASSLHTGTGNVEPQHF. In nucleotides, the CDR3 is TGTGCCAGCAGCCTACACACCGGGACAGGGAACGTTGAGCCCCAGCATTTT.

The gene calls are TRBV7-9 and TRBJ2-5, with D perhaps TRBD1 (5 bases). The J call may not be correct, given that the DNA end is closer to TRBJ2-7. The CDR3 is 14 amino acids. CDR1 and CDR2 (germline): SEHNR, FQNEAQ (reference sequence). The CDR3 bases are TGTGCCAGCAGCTTAGCCGACAGAGGATACGAGCAGTACTTC. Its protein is CASSLADRGYEQYF.

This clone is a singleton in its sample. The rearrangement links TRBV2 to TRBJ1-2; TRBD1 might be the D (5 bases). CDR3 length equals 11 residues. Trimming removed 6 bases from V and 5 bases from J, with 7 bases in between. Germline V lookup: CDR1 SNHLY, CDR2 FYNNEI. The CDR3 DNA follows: TGTGCCAGCAGGGGACCTTATGGCTACACCTTC. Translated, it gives CASRGPYGYTF.

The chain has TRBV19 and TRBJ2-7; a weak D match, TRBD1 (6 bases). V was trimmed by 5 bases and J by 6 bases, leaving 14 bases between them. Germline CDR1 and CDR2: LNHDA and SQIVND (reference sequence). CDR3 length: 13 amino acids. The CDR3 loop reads CASSVQGFGEQYF. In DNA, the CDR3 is TGTGCCAGTAGTGTCCAGGGGTTCGGCGAGCAGTACTTC.

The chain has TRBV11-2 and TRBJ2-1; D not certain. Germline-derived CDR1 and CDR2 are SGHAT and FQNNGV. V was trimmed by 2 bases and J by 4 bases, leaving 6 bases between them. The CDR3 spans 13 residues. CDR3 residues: CASSLIRYNEQFF. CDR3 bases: TGTGCCAGCAGCTTAATTAGGTACAATGAGCAGTTCTTC.

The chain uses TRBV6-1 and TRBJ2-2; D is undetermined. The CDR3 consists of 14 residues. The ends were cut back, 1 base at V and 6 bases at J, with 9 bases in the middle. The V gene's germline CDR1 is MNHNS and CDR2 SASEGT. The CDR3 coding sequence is TGTGCCAGCAGTGAAGGCCACCCCCCCGGGGAGCTGTTTTTT. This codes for CASSEGHPPGELFF.

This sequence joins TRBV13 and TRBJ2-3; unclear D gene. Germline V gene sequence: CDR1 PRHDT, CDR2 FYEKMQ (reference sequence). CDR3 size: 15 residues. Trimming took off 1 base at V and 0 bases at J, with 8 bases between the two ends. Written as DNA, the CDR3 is TGTGCCAGCAGCTTAGAGGAATCTAGCACAGATACGCAGTATTTT. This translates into CASSLEESSTDTQYF.

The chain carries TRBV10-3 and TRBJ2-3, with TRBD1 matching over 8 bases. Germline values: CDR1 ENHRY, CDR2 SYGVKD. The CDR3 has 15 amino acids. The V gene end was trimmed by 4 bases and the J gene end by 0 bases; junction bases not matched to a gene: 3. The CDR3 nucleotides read TGTGCCATCAGTGCCGACAGGGGAAGCACAGATACGCAGTATTTT. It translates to CAISADRGSTDTQYF.

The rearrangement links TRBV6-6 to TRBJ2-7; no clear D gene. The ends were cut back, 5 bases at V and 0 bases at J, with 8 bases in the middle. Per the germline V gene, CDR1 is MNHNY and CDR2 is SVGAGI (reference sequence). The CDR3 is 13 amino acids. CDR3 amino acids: CASSSESSYEQYF. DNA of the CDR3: TGTGCCAGCAGTAGCGAGAGCTCCTACGAGCAGTACTTC.

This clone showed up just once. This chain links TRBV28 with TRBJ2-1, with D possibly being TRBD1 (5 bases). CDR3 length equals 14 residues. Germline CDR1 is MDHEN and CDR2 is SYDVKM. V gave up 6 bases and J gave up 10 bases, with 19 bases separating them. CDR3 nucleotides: TGTGCCAGCAGCCAAAAACTGACAGTGGGGGAGCAGTTCTTC. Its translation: CASSQKLTVGEQFF.